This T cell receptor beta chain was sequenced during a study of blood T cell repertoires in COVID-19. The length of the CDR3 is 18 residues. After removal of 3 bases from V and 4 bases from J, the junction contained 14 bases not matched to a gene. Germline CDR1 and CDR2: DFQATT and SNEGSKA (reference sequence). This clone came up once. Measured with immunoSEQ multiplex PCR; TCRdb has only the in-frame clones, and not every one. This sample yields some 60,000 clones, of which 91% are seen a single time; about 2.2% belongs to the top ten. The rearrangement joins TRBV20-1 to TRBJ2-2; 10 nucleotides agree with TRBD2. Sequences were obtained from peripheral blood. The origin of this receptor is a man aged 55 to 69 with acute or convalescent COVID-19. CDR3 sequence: CSASPEDSGRGVTGELFF. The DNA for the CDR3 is TGCAGTGCTAGTCCTGAGGACAGCGGGAGGGGAGTCACCGGGGAGCTGTTTTTT.